Shown below are 3 T cell receptor beta chains from a single sample sequenced in a study of control samples from healthy donors and cancer patients. Clones were sequenced by immunoSEQ multiplex PCR, and TCRdb holds only the in-frame ones, with some missing. The data contain under 140,000 clones, more than 75% of them singletons. The sample was PBMCs. The receptors shown here come from an older woman with lung cancer.

The V call is TRBV19, the J call TRBJ1-2; D is undetermined. CDR3 length: 16 amino acids. V was shortened by 0 bases and J by 5 bases, with 16 bases between the two germline ends. CDR1 is LNHDA, CDR2 SQIVND, per germline (reference sequence). CDR3 sequence reads: CASSIDSGGNWYGYTF. In DNA form, the CDR3 reads TGTGCCAGTAGTATAGACTCCGGAGGGAATTGGTATGGCTACACCTTC. The entire variable domain, with the rest obtained from reference TRBV19 and TRBJ1-2, is as follows: DGGITQSPKYLFRKEGQNVTLSCEQNLNHDAMYWYRQDPGQGLRLIYYSQIVNDFQKGDIAEGYSVSREKKESFPLTVTSAQKNPTAFYLCASSIDSGGNWYGYTFGSGTRLTVV.

This chain links TRBV19 with TRBJ1-5, with D perhaps TRBD1 (6 bases). Germline V CDR1 and CDR2: LNHDA, SQIVND (reference sequence). The CDR3 sequence is 16 residues long. Deletions cut 1 base from V and 0 bases from J, with 10 bases between. The CDR3 nucleotides read TGTGCCAGTAGTATAGTATTGGGACATAGCAATCAGCCCCAGCATTTT. This gives the protein CASSIVLGHSNQPQHF.

The chain combines TRBV2 with TRBJ1-1; TRBD1 agrees at 9 bases. The CDR3 runs 12 residues. Germline V gene sequence: CDR1 SNHLY, CDR2 FYNNEI. V gave up 6 bases and J gave up 8 bases; unmatched junction bases: 4. CDR3 sequence: CASRRDRAEAFF. CDR3 nucleotides: TGTGCCAGCAGGAGGGACAGGGCGGAAGCTTTCTTT.